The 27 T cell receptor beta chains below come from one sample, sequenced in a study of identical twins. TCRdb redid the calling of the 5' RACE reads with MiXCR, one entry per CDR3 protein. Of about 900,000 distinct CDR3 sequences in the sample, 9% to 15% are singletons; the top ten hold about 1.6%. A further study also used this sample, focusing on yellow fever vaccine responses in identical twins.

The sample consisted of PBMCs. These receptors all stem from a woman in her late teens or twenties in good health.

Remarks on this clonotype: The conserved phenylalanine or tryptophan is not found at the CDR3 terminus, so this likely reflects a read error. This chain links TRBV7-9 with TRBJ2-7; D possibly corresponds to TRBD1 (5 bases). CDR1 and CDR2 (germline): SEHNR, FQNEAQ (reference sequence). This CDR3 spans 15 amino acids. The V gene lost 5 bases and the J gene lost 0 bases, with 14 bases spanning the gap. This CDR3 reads CASSNSQGTSYEQYL. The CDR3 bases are TGTGCCAGCAGCAATTCCCAGGGCACCTCCTACGAGCAGTACCTC.

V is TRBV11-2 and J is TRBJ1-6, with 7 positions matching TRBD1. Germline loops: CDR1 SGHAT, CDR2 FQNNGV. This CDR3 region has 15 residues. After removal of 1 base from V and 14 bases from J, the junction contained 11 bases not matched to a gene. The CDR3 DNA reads TGTGCCAGCAGCTTAGTCCAGGGGGTCTGGGGGACCCTCCACTTT. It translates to CASSLVQGVWGTLHF.

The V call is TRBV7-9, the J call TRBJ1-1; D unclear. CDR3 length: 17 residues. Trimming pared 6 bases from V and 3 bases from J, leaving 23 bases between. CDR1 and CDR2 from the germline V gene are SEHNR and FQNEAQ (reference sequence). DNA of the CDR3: TGTGCCAGCAGAGGAACCGGGGAGAGGATTATGGACACTGAAGCTTTCTTT. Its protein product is CASRGTGERIMDTEAFF.

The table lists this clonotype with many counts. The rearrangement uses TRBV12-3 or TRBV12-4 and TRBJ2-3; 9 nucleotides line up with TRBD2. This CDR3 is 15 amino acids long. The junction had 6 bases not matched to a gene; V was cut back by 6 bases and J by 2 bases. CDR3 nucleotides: TGTGCCAGCAGCCCGACTAGCGGACACACAGATACGCAGTATTTT. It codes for CASSPTSGHTDTQYF.

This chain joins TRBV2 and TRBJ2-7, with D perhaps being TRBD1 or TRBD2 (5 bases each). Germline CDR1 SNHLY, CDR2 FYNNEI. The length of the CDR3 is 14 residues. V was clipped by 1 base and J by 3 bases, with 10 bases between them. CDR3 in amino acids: CASSEGQRSYEQYV. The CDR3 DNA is TGTGCCAGCAGTGAAGGACAGCGGAGCTACGAGCAGTACGTC.

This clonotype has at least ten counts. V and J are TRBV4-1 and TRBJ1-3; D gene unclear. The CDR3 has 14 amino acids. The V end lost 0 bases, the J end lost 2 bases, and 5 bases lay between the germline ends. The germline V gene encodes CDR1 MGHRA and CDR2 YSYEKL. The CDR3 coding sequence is TGCGCCAGCAGCCAAGATCACCCTGGAAACACCATATATTTT. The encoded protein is CASSQDHPGNTIYF.

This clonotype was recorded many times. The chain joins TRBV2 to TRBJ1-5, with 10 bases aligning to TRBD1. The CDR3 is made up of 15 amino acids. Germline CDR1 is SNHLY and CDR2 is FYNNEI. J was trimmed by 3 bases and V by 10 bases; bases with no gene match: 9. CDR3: CATTQTGGNNQPQHF. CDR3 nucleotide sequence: TGTGCCACCACCCAGACAGGGGGCAACAATCAGCCCCAGCATTTT.

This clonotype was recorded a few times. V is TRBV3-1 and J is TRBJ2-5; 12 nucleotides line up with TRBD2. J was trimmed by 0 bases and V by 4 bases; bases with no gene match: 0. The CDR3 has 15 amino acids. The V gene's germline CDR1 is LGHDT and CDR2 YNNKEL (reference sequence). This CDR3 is CASSRTSGNQETQYF. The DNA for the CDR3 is TGTGCCAGCAGCCGGACTAGCGGGAACCAAGAGACCCAGTACTTC.

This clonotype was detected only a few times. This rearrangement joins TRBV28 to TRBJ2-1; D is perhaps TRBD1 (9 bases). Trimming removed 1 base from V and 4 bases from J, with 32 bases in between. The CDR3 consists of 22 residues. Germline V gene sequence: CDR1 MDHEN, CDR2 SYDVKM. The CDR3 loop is CASSLFGRGTGPKYHSYNEQFF. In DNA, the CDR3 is TGTGCCAGCAGTTTATTCGGGAGGGGGACAGGGCCTAAGTACCACTCTTACAATGAGCAGTTCTTC.

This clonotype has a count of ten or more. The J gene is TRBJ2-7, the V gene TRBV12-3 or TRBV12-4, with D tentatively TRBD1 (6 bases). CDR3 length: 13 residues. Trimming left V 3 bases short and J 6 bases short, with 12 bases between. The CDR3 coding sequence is TGTGCCAGCAGTTTGCAGGGGCAGTCCGAGCAGTACGTC. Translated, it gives CASSLQGQSEQYV.

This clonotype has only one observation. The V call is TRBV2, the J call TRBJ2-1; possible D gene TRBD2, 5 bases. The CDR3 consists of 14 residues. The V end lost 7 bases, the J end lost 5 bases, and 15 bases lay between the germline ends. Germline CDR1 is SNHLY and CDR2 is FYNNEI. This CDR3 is CASTLRALDNEQFF. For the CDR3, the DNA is TGTGCCAGCACCCTACGGGCACTAGACAATGAGCAGTTCTTC. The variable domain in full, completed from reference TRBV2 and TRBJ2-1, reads EPEVTQTPSHQVTQMGQEVILRCVPISNHLYFYWYRQILGQKVEFLVSFYNNEISEKSEIFDDQFSVERPDGSNFTLKIRSTKLEDSAMYFCASTLRALDNEQFFGPGTRLTVL.

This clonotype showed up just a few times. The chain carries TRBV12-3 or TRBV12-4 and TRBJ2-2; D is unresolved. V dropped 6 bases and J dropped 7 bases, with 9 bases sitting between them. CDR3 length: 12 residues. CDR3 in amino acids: CASSLVFGELFF. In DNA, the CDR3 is TGTGCCAGCAGCCTAGTATTCGGGGAGCTGTTTTTT.

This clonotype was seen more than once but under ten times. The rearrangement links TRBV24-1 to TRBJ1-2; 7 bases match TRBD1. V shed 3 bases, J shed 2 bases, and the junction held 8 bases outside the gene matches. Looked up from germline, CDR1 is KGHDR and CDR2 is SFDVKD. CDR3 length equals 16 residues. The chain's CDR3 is CATSDRTTGPNYGYTF. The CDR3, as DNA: TGTGCCACCAGTGATAGGACGACAGGGCCCAACTATGGCTACACCTTC.

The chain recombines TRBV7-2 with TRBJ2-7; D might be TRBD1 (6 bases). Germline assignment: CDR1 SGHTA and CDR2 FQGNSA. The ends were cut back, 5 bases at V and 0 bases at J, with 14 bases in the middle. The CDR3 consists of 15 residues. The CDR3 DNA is TGTGCCAGCAGCCCAGTGCAGGGGAGCTCCTACGAGCAGTACGTC. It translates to CASSPVQGSSYEQYV.

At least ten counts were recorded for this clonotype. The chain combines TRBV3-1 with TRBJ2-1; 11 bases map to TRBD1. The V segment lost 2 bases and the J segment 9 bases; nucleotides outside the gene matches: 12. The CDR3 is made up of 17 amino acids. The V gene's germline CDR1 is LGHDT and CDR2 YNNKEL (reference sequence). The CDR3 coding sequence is TGTGCCAGCAGCCAATCTCCACCGGGACAGGGGGGACCTGAGCAGTTCTTC. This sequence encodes CASSQSPPGQGGPEQFF.

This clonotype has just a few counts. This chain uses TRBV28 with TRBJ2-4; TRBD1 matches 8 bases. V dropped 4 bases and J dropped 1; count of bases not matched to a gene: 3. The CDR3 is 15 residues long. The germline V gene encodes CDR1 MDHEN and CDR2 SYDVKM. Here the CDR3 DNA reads TGTGCCAGCAGTTCAGGGGGCGCGGCCAAAAACATTCAGTACTTC. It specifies CASSSGGAAKNIQYF.

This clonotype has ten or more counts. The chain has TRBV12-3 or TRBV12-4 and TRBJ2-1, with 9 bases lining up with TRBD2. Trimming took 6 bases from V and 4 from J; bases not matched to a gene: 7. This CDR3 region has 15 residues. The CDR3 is CASSLLLAGYNEQFF. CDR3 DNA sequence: TGTGCCAGCAGCCTATTACTAGCGGGTTACAATGAGCAGTTCTTC.

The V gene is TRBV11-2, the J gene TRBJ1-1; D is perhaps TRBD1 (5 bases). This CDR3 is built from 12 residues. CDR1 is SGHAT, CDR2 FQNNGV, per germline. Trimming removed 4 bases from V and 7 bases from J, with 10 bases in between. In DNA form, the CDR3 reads TGTGCCAGCAGCTGGGGCCCACTTGAAGCTTTCTTT. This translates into CASSWGPLEAFF. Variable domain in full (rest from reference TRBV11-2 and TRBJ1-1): EAGVAQSPRYKIIEKRQSVAFWCNPISGHATLYWYQQILGQGPKLLIQFQNNGVVDDSQLPKDRFSAERLKGVDSTLKIQPAKLEDSAVYLCASSWGPLEAFFGQGTRLTVV.

The CDR3 coding sequence is TGTGCCAGTAGTATCGTAGGACTAGCGGGAGGAGAGACCCAGTACTTC. It is translated as CASSIVGLAGGETQYF. V gene TRBV19 combines with J gene TRBJ2-5; 14 positions agree with TRBD2. Germline V gene data show CDR1 as LNHDA and CDR2 as SQIVND (reference sequence). Germline trimming cut 3 bases from V and 4 bases from J; bases unmatched to any gene: 4. The length of the CDR3 is 16 residues.

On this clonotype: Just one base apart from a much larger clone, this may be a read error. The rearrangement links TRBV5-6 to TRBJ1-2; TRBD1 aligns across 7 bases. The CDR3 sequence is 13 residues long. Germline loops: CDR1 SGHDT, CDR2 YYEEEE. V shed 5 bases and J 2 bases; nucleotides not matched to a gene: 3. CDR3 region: CASRLQGNYGYTF. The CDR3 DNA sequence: TGTGCCAGCAGATTACAGGGGAACTATGGCTACACCTTC.

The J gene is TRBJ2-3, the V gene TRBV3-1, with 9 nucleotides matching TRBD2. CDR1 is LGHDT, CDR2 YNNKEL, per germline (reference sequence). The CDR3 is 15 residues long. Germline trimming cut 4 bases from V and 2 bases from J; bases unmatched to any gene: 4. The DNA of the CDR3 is TGTGCCAGCAGCCCCGAGCGGGGGGACACAGATACGCAGTATTTT. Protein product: CASSPERGDTDTQYF.

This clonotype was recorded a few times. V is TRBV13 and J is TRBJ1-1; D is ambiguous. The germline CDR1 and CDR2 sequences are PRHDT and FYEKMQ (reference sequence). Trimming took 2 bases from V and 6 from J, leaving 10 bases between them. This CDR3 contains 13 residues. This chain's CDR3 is CASSLQRDPEAFF. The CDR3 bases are TGTGCCAGCAGCTTACAACGGGATCCTGAAGCTTTCTTT.

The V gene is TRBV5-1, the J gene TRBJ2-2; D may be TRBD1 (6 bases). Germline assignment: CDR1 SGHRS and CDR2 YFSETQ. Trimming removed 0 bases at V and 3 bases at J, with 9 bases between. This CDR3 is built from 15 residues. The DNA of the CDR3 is TGCGCCAGCAGCTTGGTGGGGGCGTACACCGGGGAGCTGTTTTTT. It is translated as CASSLVGAYTGELFF.

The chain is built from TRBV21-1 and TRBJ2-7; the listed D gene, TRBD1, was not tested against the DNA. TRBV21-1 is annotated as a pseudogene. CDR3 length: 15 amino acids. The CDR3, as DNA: TGTGCCAGGGTCGGACAGGGGCCTCTCTCCTACGAGCAGTACTTC. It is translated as CARVGQGPLSYEQYF.

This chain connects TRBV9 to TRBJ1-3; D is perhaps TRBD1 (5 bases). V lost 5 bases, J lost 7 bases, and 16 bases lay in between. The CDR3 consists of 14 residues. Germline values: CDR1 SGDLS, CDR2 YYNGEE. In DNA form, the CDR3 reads TGTGCCAGCAGTGGGATCCAGGGTCGTAACACCATATATTTT. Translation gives CASSGIQGRNTIYF.

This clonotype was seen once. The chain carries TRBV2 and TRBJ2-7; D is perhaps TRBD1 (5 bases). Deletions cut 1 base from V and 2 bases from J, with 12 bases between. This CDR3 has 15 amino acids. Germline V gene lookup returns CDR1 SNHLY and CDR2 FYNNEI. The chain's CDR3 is CASSEGNRQTYEQYF. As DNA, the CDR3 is TGTGCCAGCAGTGAAGGTAATAGACAGACCTACGAGCAGTACTTC.

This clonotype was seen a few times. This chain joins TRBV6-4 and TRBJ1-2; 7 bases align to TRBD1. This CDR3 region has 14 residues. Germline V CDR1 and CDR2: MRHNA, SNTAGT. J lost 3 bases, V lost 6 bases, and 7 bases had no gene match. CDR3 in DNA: TGTGCCAGCAGCGCACGACAGGGTGACTATGGCTACACCTTC. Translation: CASSARQGDYGYTF.